This T cell receptor beta chain was sequenced during a study of T cell repertoires in cytomegalovirus infection. TCRdb analysed the reads with MiXCR anew, one entry per CDR3 protein. This table has 200,000 or so distinct CDR3 sequences, roughly two fifths appearing once. The CDR3 runs 15 residues. V was pared by 5 bases and J by 6 bases, with 19 bases between. Comment on this clonotype: Antigen: not known.

Sequencing was performed on CD8+ T cells from cultured PBMCs, taken from culture after CMV antigen stimulation. The sequence was obtained from a human donor in good health (CMV status not recorded). Some clones in this sample may be carry-over from other donors' samples. The V gene is TRBV12-3 or TRBV12-4, the J gene TRBJ2-5; D unresolved. CDR3 amino acids: CASSPPSSRWKTQYF. As DNA, the CDR3 is TGTGCCAGCAGTCCGCCGAGTAGCCGTTGGAAGACCCAGTACTTC.